Listed below are T cell receptor beta chains from one sample, sequenced in a study of neurological immune-mediated disorders. In TCRdb, the 5' RACE reads were re-called with MiXCR into one record per CDR3 protein. The table lists about 76,000 distinct CDR3 sequences, roughly 17% of them singletons. Sequencing was done on a sample of PBMCs. These receptors came from a woman in her 40s in good health. CDR3s include the opening cysteine and the closing phenylalanine or tryptophan. Fields, in order: CDR3 DNA, CDR3 protein, D gene, CDR3 length, J gene, V gene, clone size. A D gene is named only where the DNA matches it firmly. Not all rows give a size; the values are once, few, many and, for expanded clones, a class.

CDR3 DNA: TGTGCCAGCAGTCCCGGACAGCTACCAACTCTAGCCAAAAACATTCAGTACTTC
CDR3 protein: CASSPGQLPTLAKNIQYF
D gene: .
CDR3 length: 18
J gene: TRBJ2-4
V gene: TRBV7-8
clone size: many

CDR3 DNA: TGCGCCAGCAGCAGGGGGGACAGGGGGACACCTGAAGCTTTCTTT
CDR3 protein: CASSRGDRGTPEAFF
D gene: TRBD1
CDR3 length: 15
J gene: TRBJ1-1
V gene: TRBV5-1
clone size: .

CDR3 DNA: TGTGCCACTCGGGTGGAACCGTACACCGGGGAGCTGTTTTTT
CDR3 protein: CATRVEPYTGELFF
D gene: .
CDR3 length: 14
J gene: TRBJ2-2
V gene: TRBV6-5
clone size: many

CDR3 DNA: TGTGCCACCACCCAATTCACTGGGAACACTGAAGCTTTCTTT
CDR3 protein: CATTQFTGNTEAFF
D gene: .
CDR3 length: 14
J gene: TRBJ1-1
V gene: TRBV28
clone size: .

CDR3 DNA: TGTGCCAGCAGCCAAAGGACCCAGGGGGAAAAACTGTTTTTT
CDR3 protein: CASSQRTQGEKLFF
D gene: .
CDR3 length: 14
J gene: TRBJ1-4
V gene: TRBV3-1
clone size: many

CDR3 DNA: TGCAGTGCTACCATAACAGGAAGACCCGGGGAGCTGTTTTTT
CDR3 protein: CSATITGRPGELFF
D gene: .
CDR3 length: 14
J gene: TRBJ2-2
V gene: TRBV20-1
clone size: many

CDR3 DNA: TGTGCCAGCAGAGGGGCACCCGGGGGCCCTACGATGGCCAGTGGCACAGATACGCAGTATTTT
CDR3 protein: CASRGAPGGPTMASGTDTQYF
D gene: .
CDR3 length: 21
J gene: TRBJ2-3
V gene: TRBV12-3/TRBV12-4
clone size: many

CDR3 DNA: TGCAGTGCGCCCCCGGTCGCAAGACAGGGGGCACCCTACAATGAGCAGTTCTTC
CDR3 protein: CSAPPVARQGAPYNEQFF
D gene: TRBD1
CDR3 length: 18
J gene: TRBJ2-1
V gene: TRBV20-1
clone size: many

CDR3 DNA: TGTGCCAGCAGCGCAAGCCGGGCCGGGGACACCCTCCACTTT
CDR3 protein: CASSASRAGDTLHF
D gene: .
CDR3 length: 14
J gene: TRBJ1-6
V gene: TRBV7-9
clone size: many

CDR3 DNA: TGCGCCAGCAGGCCCGACCAAGAGACCCAGTACTTC
CDR3 protein: CASRPDQETQYF
D gene: .
CDR3 length: 12
J gene: TRBJ2-5
V gene: TRBV5-1
clone size: many

CDR3 DNA: TGTGCCAGCACCCTAGTGCTAGCGGCGGTCGGGGAGCTGTTTTTT
CDR3 protein: CASTLVLAAVGELFF
D gene: TRBD2
CDR3 length: 15
J gene: TRBJ2-2
V gene: TRBV7-2
clone size: many

CDR3 DNA: TGCAGTGCTAGAGGCCGGGGGGGCGGCACAGATACGCAGTATTTT
CDR3 protein: CSARGRGGGTDTQYF
D gene: TRBD2
CDR3 length: 15
J gene: TRBJ2-3
V gene: TRBV20-1
clone size: many

CDR3 DNA: TGTGCCAGCAGGACCGGGACAGGGAATAACATTCAGTACTTC
CDR3 protein: CASRTGTGNNIQYF
D gene: TRBD1
CDR3 length: 14
J gene: TRBJ2-4
V gene: TRBV12-3/TRBV12-4
clone size: .

CDR3 DNA: TGTGCCAGCAGCCCGGGACAGGGTAATCAGCCCCAGCATTTT
CDR3 protein: CASSPGQGNQPQHF
D gene: TRBD1
CDR3 length: 14
J gene: TRBJ1-5
V gene: TRBV12-3/TRBV12-4
clone size: many

CDR3 DNA: TGTGCCAGCTCACCAGAGGATGACGGGACCGGGGAGCTGTTTTTT
CDR3 protein: CASSPEDDGTGELFF
D gene: .
CDR3 length: 15
J gene: TRBJ2-2
V gene: TRBV18
clone size: .

CDR3 DNA: TGTGCCGCTGGGCAGGACTATGGCTACACCTTC
CDR3 protein: CAAGQDYGYTF
D gene: .
CDR3 length: 11
J gene: TRBJ1-2
V gene: TRBV6-2/TRBV6-3
clone size: few

CDR3 DNA: TGTGCCAGCAGCTCTCCGACCGGACAAGAGACCCAGTACTTC
CDR3 protein: CASSSPTGQETQYF
D gene: .
CDR3 length: 14
J gene: TRBJ2-5
V gene: TRBV7-9
clone size: many

CDR3 DNA: TGTGCCAGCAGCTTAACCTCAAGACCCGATTCACCCCTCCACTTT
CDR3 protein: CASSLTSRPDSPLHF
D gene: .
CDR3 length: 15
J gene: TRBJ1-6
V gene: TRBV7-9
clone size: many

CDR3 DNA: TGCAGTGCTTCTCAGGCGGGGGTACAGAACACCGGGGAGCTGTTTTTT
CDR3 protein: CSASQAGVQNTGELFF
D gene: TRBD2
CDR3 length: 16
J gene: TRBJ2-2
V gene: TRBV20-1
clone size: many

CDR3 DNA: TGTGCCAGCAGTCAGGGGGAGACATATGGCTACACCTTC
CDR3 protein: CASSQGETYGYTF
D gene: TRBD1
CDR3 length: 13
J gene: TRBJ1-2
V gene: TRBV28
clone size: many

CDR3 DNA: TGTGCCAGCAGCTTAGAGTGGGGGGCAAGGGATACGCAGTATTTT
CDR3 protein: CASSLEWGARDTQYF
D gene: .
CDR3 length: 15
J gene: TRBJ2-3
V gene: TRBV7-2
clone size: many

CDR3 DNA: TGTGCCAGCAGGACGCCAATGACAGGGCACACTGAAGCTTTCTTT
CDR3 protein: CASRTPMTGHTEAFF
D gene: TRBD1
CDR3 length: 15
J gene: TRBJ1-1
V gene: TRBV6-4
clone size: many

CDR3 DNA: TGCAGTGCTTTCCTGGGGGGGAGTTCCTACGAGCAGTACTTC
CDR3 protein: CSAFLGGSSYEQYF
D gene: TRBD2
CDR3 length: 14
J gene: TRBJ2-7
V gene: TRBV20-1
clone size: .

CDR3 DNA: TGTGCCATCACCGCTAGCGTCGAAGATACGCAGTATTTT
CDR3 protein: CAITASVEDTQYF
D gene: .
CDR3 length: 13
J gene: TRBJ2-3
V gene: TRBV10-3
clone size: many

CDR3 DNA: TGCGCCAGCAGCTTGGGGATCTCTGGCGATACGCAGTATTTT
CDR3 protein: CASSLGISGDTQYF
D gene: .
CDR3 length: 14
J gene: TRBJ2-3
V gene: TRBV5-1
clone size: many

CDR3 DNA: TGTGCCAGCAGTTTCGGTGGGACAGGGGGTAGTTCACCCCTCCACTTT
CDR3 protein: CASSFGGTGGSSPLHF
D gene: TRBD1
CDR3 length: 16
J gene: TRBJ1-6
V gene: TRBV12-3/TRBV12-4
clone size: many

CDR3 DNA: TGTGCCAGCAGCGTCACCGGGACCGTTACCAACTATGGCTACACCTTC
CDR3 protein: CASSVTGTVTNYGYTF
D gene: .
CDR3 length: 16
J gene: TRBJ1-2
V gene: TRBV2
clone size: .

CDR3 DNA: TGTGCCAGCAGTTATCCCCGGGGCACTGAAGCTTTCTTT
CDR3 protein: CASSYPRGTEAFF
D gene: .
CDR3 length: 13
J gene: TRBJ1-1
V gene: TRBV6-5
clone size: few

CDR3 DNA: TGTGCCAGCAGTTTTGAGCGGGGGGTTACCGGGGAGCTGTTTTTT
CDR3 protein: CASSFERGVTGELFF
D gene: TRBD2
CDR3 length: 15
J gene: TRBJ2-2
V gene: TRBV12-3/TRBV12-4
clone size: many

CDR3 DNA: TGCAGTGCGGTAACTAGCGGCACAGATACGCAGTATTTT
CDR3 protein: CSAVTSGTDTQYF
D gene: TRBD2
CDR3 length: 13
J gene: TRBJ2-3
V gene: TRBV20-1
clone size: many

CDR3 DNA: TGCGCCAGCAGCCAAGATCCCCGTTTGGGGACCGGGGAGCTGTTTTTT
CDR3 protein: CASSQDPRLGTGELFF
D gene: .
CDR3 length: 16
J gene: TRBJ2-2
V gene: TRBV4-3
clone size: many

CDR3 DNA: TGTGCCAGCAGCCCCCGGGCGGGGCTCGGCGAGCAGTACTTC
CDR3 protein: CASSPRAGLGEQYF
D gene: .
CDR3 length: 14
J gene: TRBJ2-7
V gene: TRBV7-2
clone size: many

CDR3 DNA: TGCGCCAGCACGGGGGACCTTCAAGAGACCCAGTACTTC
CDR3 protein: CASTGDLQETQYF
D gene: .
CDR3 length: 13
J gene: TRBJ2-5
V gene: TRBV5-1
clone size: many

CDR3 DNA: TGTGCCAGCAACCTAGCGGGGTTGGAAGAGACCCAGTACTTC
CDR3 protein: CASNLAGLEETQYF
D gene: TRBD2
CDR3 length: 14
J gene: TRBJ2-5
V gene: TRBV9
clone size: many

CDR3 DNA: TGCGCCAGCAGCTTGGTTTCGCAGAAGAGCTACGAGCAGTACTTC
CDR3 protein: CASSLVSQKSYEQYF
D gene: .
CDR3 length: 15
J gene: TRBJ2-7
V gene: TRBV5-1
clone size: .

CDR3 DNA: TGTGCCAGCAGTGCCAACGGGAGGATAGCGGTTTCCTACGAGCAGTACTTC
CDR3 protein: CASSANGRIAVSYEQYF
D gene: TRBD2
CDR3 length: 17
J gene: TRBJ2-7
V gene: TRBV6-2/TRBV6-3
clone size: many

CDR3 DNA: TGTGCCAGCAGCTTGCAAAGGTTCCTTCAAGAGACCCAGTACTTC
CDR3 protein: CASSLQRFLQETQYF
D gene: .
CDR3 length: 15
J gene: TRBJ2-5
V gene: TRBV5-6
clone size: many

CDR3 DNA: TGTGCCAGCAACGACGGGGGCACAGATACGCAGTATTTT
CDR3 protein: CASNDGGTDTQYF
D gene: .
CDR3 length: 13
J gene: TRBJ2-3
V gene: TRBV12-3/TRBV12-4
clone size: many

CDR3 DNA: TGCAGTGCTAATACCGGGACAGGGGTCCGAGAGCAGTACTTC
CDR3 protein: CSANTGTGVREQYF
D gene: TRBD1
CDR3 length: 14
J gene: TRBJ2-7
V gene: TRBV20-1
clone size: many

CDR3 DNA: TGTGCCAGCAGCTTAGCCTTTTGGCAGGGCAACTATGGCTACACCTTC
CDR3 protein: CASSLAFWQGNYGYTF
D gene: .
CDR3 length: 16
J gene: TRBJ1-2
V gene: TRBV7-2
clone size: many

CDR3 DNA: TGCGCCAGCAGCCTCCTCTCTCGACTAGCGGGGACCACAGATACGCAGTATTTT
CDR3 protein: CASSLLSRLAGTTDTQYF
D gene: TRBD2
CDR3 length: 18
J gene: TRBJ2-3
V gene: TRBV4-1
clone size: many

CDR3 DNA: TGTGCCAGCAGTGATACTCGCCATGGCTACACCTTC
CDR3 protein: CASSDTRHGYTF
D gene: .
CDR3 length: 12
J gene: TRBJ1-2
V gene: TRBV2
clone size: .

CDR3 DNA: TGTGCCAGCAGTTTAGGGACGGACGGAAACACCATATATTTT
CDR3 protein: CASSLGTDGNTIYF
D gene: .
CDR3 length: 14
J gene: TRBJ1-3
V gene: TRBV12-3/TRBV12-4
clone size: many

CDR3 DNA: TGCGCCAGCAGCTTATGGGGAAACGGGGAGCTGTTTTTT
CDR3 protein: CASSLWGNGELFF
D gene: .
CDR3 length: 13
J gene: TRBJ2-2
V gene: TRBV5-1
clone size: .

CDR3 DNA: TGCGCCAGCAGCCAAGTAGCTTTCACCGGGGAGCTGTTTTTT
CDR3 protein: CASSQVAFTGELFF
D gene: .
CDR3 length: 14
J gene: TRBJ2-2
V gene: TRBV4-3
clone size: many

CDR3 DNA: TGTGCCGCGAGCCCTCTCGGAGCCAACACCTACGAGCAGTACTTC
CDR3 protein: CAASPLGANTYEQYF
D gene: .
CDR3 length: 15
J gene: TRBJ2-7
V gene: TRBV6-1
clone size: .

CDR3 DNA: TGTGCCAGCAGCTTATTGACAGGGAACACCTATAATTCACCCCTCCACTTT
CDR3 protein: CASSLLTGNTYNSPLHF
D gene: TRBD1
CDR3 length: 17
J gene: TRBJ1-6
V gene: TRBV7-9
clone size: many

CDR3 DNA: TGTGCCAGCACTCCGGGACAGGGGTTAGATACGCAGTATTTT
CDR3 protein: CASTPGQGLDTQYF
D gene: TRBD1
CDR3 length: 14
J gene: TRBJ2-3
V gene: TRBV28
clone size: many

CDR3 DNA: TGTGCCAGCAGTTACTCGAACAGGATCAATGAGCAGTTCTTC
CDR3 protein: CASSYSNRINEQFF
D gene: .
CDR3 length: 14
J gene: TRBJ2-1
V gene: TRBV6-5
clone size: many

CDR3 DNA: TGTGCCAGCCAGCGGGGGGGCGGCGCAGATACGCAGTATTTT
CDR3 protein: CASQRGGGADTQYF
D gene: TRBD2
CDR3 length: 14
J gene: TRBJ2-3
V gene: TRBV3-1
clone size: .

CDR3 DNA: TGCGCCAGCAGCCAAGGATCGAGAAGGGGCAATGAGCATTTCTTC
CDR3 protein: CASSQGSRRGNEHFF
D gene: .
CDR3 length: 15
J gene: TRBJ2-1
V gene: TRBV4-3
clone size: .

CDR3 DNA: TGCAGTGCGCGGACGGGGGCCGGCGTTAGTTCACCCCTCCACTTT
CDR3 protein: CSARTGAGVSSPLHF
D gene: .
CDR3 length: 15
J gene: TRBJ1-6
V gene: TRBV20-1
clone size: many

CDR3 DNA: TGTGCCAGCAGCCCATCCACCCCGGGTGGGGAGACCCAGTACTTC
CDR3 protein: CASSPSTPGGETQYF
D gene: .
CDR3 length: 15
J gene: TRBJ2-5
V gene: TRBV7-6
clone size: many

CDR3 DNA: TGCGCCAGCAGCTTGGATACCCGGACAGGGGGTGCGGCTTTCTTT
CDR3 protein: CASSLDTRTGGAAFF
D gene: TRBD1
CDR3 length: 15
J gene: TRBJ1-1
V gene: TRBV5-1
clone size: many

CDR3 DNA: TGTGCAAGTCGCTCCGACTTCTATGGCTACACCTTC
CDR3 protein: CASRSDFYGYTF
D gene: .
CDR3 length: 12
J gene: TRBJ1-2
V gene: TRBV12-2
clone size: few